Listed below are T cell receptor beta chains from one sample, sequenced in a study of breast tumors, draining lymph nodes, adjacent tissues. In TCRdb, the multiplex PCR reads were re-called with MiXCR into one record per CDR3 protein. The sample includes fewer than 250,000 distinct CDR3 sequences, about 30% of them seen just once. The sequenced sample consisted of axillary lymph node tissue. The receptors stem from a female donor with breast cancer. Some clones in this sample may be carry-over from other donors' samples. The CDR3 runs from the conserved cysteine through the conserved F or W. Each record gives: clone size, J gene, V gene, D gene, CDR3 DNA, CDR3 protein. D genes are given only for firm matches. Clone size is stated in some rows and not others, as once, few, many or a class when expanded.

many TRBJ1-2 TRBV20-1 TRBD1 TGCAGTGCTAGAGAGTCGGGACAGGTTCGTGGCTACACCTTC CSARESGQVRGYTF
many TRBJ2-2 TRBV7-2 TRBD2 TGTGCCAGCAGCTTATCCGGGAGGCGGGAGCTGTTTTTT CASSLSGRRELFF
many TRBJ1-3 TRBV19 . TGTGCCAGTAGGGGGGATTCTGGAAACACCATATATTTT CASRGDSGNTIYF
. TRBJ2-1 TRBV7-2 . . CASSFYICSAQIAVSYNEQFF
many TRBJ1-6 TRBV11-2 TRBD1 TGTGCCAGCAGCCTTGGACAGGCTAATTCACCCCTCCACTTT CASSLGQANSPLHF
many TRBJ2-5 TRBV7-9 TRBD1 TGTGCCAGCAGCCTCGGGACAGTCCCTACCCAAGAGACCCAGTACTTC CASSLGTVPTQETQYF
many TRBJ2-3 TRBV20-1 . TGCAGTGCTAGGGGGGACTCCCGCACAGATACGCAGTATTTT CSARGDSRTDTQYF
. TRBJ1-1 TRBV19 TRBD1 TGTGCCAGTATGGACAGGGACAAGTGGAGCACTGAAGCTTTCTTT CASMDRDKWSTEAFF
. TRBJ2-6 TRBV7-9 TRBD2 TGTGCCAGCAGCCCTCAAGGTCGGGGGACTAGCGGGAGAGTCGGGGCCAACGTCCTGACTTTC CASSPQGRGTSGRVGANVLTF
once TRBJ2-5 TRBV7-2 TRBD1 TGTGCCAGCAGCTTAGGGACAGGGTTTTTCCCTGCTGGACACAAAGAGACCCAGTACTTC CASSLGTGFFPAGHKETQYF
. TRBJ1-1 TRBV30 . TGTGCCTGGAGTCCGCCGGGACGACAGCCGGCGTCCACTGAAGCTTTCTTT CAWSPPGRQPASTEAFF
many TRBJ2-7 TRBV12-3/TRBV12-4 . TGTGCCAGCAGTTTCCAGCGGATGAGGGGCGAGCAGTACTTC CASSFQRMRGEQYF
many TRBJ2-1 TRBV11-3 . TGTGCCAGCAGCACCAGGGGGGGCAATGAGCAGTTCTTC CASSTRGGNEQFF
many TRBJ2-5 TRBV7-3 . TGTGCCAGCAGCCGGGATAGGGGAGAGACCCAGTACTTC CASSRDRGETQYF
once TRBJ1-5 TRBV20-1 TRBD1 TGCAGTGCTAGCCCCGGGGACAGCCACGAGCATTTT CSASPGDSHEHF
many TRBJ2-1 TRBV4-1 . TGCGCCAGCAGCCAGGCTACTAGCTACAATGAGCAGTTCTTC CASSQATSYNEQFF
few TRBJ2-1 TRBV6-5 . TGTGCCAGCAGTCACTCCCCTCAGCGGCAGTCGTACAATGAGCAGTTCTTC CASSHSPQRQSYNEQFF
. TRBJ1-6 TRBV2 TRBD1 TGTGCCAGCAGTGAGGGACAGGTCCATAATTCACCCCTCCACTTT CASSEGQVHNSPLHF